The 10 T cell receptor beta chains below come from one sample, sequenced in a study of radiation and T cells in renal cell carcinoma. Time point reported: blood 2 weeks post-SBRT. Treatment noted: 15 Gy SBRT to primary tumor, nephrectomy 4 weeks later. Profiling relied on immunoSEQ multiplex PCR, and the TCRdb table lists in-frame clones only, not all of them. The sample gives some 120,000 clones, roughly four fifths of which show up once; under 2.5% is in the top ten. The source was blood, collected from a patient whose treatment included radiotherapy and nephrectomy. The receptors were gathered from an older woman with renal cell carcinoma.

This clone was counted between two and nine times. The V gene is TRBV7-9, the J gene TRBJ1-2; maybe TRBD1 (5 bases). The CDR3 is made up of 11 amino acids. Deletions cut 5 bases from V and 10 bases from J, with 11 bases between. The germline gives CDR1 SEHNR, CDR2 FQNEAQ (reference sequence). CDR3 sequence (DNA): TGTGCCAGCAGCGGGACTTCGGACTACACCTTC. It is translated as CASSGTSDYTF.

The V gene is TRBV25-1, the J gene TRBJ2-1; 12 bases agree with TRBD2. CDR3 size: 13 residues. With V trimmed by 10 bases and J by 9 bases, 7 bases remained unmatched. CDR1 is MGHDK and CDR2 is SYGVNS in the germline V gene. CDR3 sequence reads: CATRLAGEGEQFF. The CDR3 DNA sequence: TGTGCCACCCGACTAGCGGGAGAAGGTGAGCAGTTCTTC.

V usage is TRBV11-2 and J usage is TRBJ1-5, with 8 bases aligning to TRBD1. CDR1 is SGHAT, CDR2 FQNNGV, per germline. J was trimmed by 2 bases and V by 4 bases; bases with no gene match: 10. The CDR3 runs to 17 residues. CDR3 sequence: CASSSNDRGKGNQPQHF. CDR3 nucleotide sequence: TGTGCCAGCAGCTCGAACGACAGGGGCAAGGGCAATCAGCCCCAGCATTTT.

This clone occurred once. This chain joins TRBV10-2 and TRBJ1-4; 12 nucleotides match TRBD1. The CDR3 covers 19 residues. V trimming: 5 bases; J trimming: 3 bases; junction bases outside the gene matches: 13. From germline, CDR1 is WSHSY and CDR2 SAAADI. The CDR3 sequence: CASSPHTGQGAIANEKLFF. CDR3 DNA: TGCGCCAGCAGTCCCCACACGGGACAGGGGGCTATTGCTAATGAAAAACTGTTTTTT.

The CDR3 nucleotides are TGTGCCAGCAGCCTGGGAAACACCATATATTTT. This codes for CASSLGNTIYF. The chain recombines TRBV13 with TRBJ1-3; D remains ambiguous. This CDR3 is 11 amino acids long. V lost 5 bases and J 4 bases, leaving 3 bases between the germline ends. Germline CDR1 and CDR2: PRHDT and FYEKMQ (reference sequence).

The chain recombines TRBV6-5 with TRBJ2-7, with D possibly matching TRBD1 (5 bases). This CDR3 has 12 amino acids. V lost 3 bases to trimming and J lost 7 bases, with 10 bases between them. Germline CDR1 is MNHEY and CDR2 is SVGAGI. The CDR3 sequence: CASSYTSGEQYF. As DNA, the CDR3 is TGTGCCAGCAGTTATACCTCAGGGGAGCAGTACTTC.

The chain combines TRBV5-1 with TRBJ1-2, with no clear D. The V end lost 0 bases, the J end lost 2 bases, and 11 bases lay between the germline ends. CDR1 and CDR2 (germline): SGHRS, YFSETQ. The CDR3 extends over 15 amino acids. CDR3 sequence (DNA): TGCGCCAGCAGCTTGGATGTCCCGTACAACTATGGCTACACCTTC. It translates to CASSLDVPYNYGYTF. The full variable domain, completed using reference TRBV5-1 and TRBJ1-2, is KAGVTQTPRYLIKTRGQQVTLSCSPISGHRSVSWYQQTPGQGLQFLFEYFSETQRNKGNFPGRFSGRQFSNSRSEMNVSTLELGDSALYLCASSLDVPYNYGYTFGSGTRLTVV.

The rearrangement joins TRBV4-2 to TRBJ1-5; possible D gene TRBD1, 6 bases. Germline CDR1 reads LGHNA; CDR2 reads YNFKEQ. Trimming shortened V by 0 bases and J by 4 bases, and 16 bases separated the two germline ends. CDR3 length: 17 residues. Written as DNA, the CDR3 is TGTGCCAGCAGCCAAGATTTAGGGGGGCAGGGAAATCAGCCCCAGCATTTT. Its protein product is CASSQDLGGQGNQPQHF.

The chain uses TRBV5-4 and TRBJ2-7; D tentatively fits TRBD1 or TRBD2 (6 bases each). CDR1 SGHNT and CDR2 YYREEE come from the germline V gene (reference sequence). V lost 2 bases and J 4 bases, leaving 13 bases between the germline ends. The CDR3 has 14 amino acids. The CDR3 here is CASSLGGSGYEQYF. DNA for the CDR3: TGTGCCAGCAGCTTAGGGGGGTCGGGATACGAGCAGTACTTC.

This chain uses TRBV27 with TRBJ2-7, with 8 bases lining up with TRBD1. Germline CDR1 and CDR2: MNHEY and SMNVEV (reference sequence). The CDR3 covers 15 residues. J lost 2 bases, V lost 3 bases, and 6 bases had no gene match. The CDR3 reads CASSFVGTGTYEQYF. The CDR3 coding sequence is TGTGCCAGCAGTTTCGTCGGGACAGGTACCTACGAGCAGTACTTC.